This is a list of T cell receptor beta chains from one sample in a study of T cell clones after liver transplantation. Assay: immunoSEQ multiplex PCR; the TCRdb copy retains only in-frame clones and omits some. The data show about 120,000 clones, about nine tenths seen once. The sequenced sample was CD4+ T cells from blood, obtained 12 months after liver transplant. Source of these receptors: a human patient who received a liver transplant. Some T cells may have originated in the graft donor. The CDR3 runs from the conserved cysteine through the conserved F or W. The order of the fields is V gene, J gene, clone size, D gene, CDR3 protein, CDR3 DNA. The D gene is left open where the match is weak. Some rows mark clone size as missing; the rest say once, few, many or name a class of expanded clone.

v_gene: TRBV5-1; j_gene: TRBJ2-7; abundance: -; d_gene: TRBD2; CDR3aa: CASRGTSGANEQYF; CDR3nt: TGCGCCAGCAGAGGGACTAGCGGGGCCAACGAGCAGTACTTC
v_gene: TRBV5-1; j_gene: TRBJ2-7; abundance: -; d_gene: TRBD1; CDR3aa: CASSYGTGVGEQYF; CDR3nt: TGCGCCAGCAGCTACGGGACAGGGGTTGGCGAGCAGTACTTC
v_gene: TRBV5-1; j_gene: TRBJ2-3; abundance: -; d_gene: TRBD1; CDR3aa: CASSPGGVHADTQYF; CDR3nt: TGCGCCAGCAGCCCAGGGGGTGTTCACGCAGATACGCAGTATTTT
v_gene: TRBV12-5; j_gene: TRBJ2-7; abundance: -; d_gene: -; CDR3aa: CASGPGDSRDSNF; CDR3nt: TGTGCTAGTGGTCCGGGGGACAGTCGCGACTCGAACTTC
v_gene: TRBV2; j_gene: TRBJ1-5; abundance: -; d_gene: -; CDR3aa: CASSSQRPRSSNQPQHF; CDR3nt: TGTGCCAGCAGTTCTCAAAGACCCAGGAGTAGCAATCAGCCCCAGCATTTT
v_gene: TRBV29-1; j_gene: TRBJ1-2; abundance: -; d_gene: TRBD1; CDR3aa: CSSTAGTGYGYTF; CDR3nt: TGCAGCTCTACGGCCGGGACAGGCTATGGCTACACCTTC
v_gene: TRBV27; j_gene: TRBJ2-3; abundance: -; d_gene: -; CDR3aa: CASSSTIPRGTQYF; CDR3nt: TGTGCCAGCAGTTCCACAATACCCCGTGGGACGCAGTATTTT
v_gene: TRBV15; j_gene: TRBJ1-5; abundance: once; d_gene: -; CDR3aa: CATSRNSVRITTINQPQHF; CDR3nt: TGTGCCACCAGCAGAAACAGCGTTCGAATAACTACGATCAATCAGCCCCAGCATTTT
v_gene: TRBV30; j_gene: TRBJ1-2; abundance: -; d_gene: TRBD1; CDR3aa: CAWRTTGEFYGYTF; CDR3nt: TGTGCCTGGAGGACGACAGGGGAGTTCTATGGCTACACCTTC
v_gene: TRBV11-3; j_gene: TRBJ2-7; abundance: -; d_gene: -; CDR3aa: CASSLGQSSDEQYF; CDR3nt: TGTGCCAGCAGCTTAGGACAGTCCTCGGACGAGCAGTACTTC
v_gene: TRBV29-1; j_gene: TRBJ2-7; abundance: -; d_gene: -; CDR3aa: CSVGDGTRYEQYF; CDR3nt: TGCAGCGTGGGGGACGGAACGCGCTACGAGCAGTACTTC
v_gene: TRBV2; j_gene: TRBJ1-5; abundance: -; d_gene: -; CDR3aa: CASSEALPGGGQPQHF; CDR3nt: TGTGCCAGCAGTGAAGCGCTTCCGGGGGGCGGTCAGCCCCAGCATTTT
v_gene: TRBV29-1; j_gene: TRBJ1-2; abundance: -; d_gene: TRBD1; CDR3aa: CSVGLHYGTGEGYTF; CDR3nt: TGCAGCGTTGGCCTCCACTACGGGACAGGGGAAGGCTACACCTTC
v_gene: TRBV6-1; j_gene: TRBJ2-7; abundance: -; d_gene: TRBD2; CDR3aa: CASSEGLAGGNYEQYF; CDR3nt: TGTGCCAGCAGTGAAGGACTAGCGGGAGGGAATTACGAGCAGTACTTC
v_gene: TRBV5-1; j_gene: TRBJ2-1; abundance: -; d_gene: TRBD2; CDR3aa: CASSETSGSSYNEQFF; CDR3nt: TGCGCCAGCAGCGAGACTAGCGGGAGCTCCTACAATGAGCAGTTCTTC
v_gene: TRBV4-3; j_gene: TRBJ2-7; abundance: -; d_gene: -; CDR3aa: CASSQELGPYEQYF; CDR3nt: TGCGCCAGCAGCCAAGAGCTGGGTCCCTACGAGCAGTACTTC
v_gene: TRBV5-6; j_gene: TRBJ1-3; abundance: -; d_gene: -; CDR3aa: CASSYDSTSGNTIYF; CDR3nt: TGTGCCAGCAGCTACGACAGTACCTCTGGAAACACCATATATTTT
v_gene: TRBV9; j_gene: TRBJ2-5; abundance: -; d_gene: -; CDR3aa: CASSAGGREETQYF; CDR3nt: TGTGCCAGCAGCGCAGGGGGGCGGGAAGAGACCCAGTACTTC
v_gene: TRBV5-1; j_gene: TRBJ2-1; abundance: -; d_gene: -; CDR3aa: CASSPGLVSYNEQFF; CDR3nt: TGCGCCAGCAGCCCAGGACTGGTCTCCTACAATGAGCAGTTCTTC
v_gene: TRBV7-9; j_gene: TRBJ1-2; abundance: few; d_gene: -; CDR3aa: CASSEGFSNYGYTF; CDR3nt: TGTGCCAGCAGTGAGGGATTCTCGAACTATGGCTACACCTTC
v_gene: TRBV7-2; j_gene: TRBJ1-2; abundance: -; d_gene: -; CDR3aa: CASSLDGGGYTF; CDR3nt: TGTGCCAGCAGCTTAGACGGAGGGGGCTACACCTTC
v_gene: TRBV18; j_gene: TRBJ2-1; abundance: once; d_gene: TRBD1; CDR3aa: CASSPTRQGIIYNEQFF; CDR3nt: TGTGCCAGCTCACCCACCCGACAGGGGATAATCTACAATGAGCAGTTCTTC
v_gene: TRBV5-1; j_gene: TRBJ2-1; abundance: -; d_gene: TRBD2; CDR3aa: CASSSTSGRALSYNEQFF; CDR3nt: TGCGCCAGCAGCTCGACTAGCGGGAGGGCCCTCAGCTACAATGAGCAGTTCTTC
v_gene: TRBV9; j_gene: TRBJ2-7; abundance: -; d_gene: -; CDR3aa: CASSVEGAEEAGEQYF; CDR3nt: TGTGCCAGCAGCGTAGAGGGCGCGGAGGAGGCTGGCGAGCAGTACTTC
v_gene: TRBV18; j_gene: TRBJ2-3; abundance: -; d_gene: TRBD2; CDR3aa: CASSPPGLAGVTSWYTQYF; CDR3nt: TGTGCCAGCTCACCACCGGGACTAGCGGGAGTCACTAGCTGGTATACGCAGTATTTT
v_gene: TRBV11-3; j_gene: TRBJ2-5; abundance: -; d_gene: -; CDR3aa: CASSLRPTPGETQYF; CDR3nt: TGTGCCAGCAGCTTAAGACCAACCCCCGGAGAGACCCAGTACTTC
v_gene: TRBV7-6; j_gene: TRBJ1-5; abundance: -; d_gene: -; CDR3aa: CASSLVVGQPQHF; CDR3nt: TGTGCCAGCAGCTTAGTTGTCGGTCAGCCCCAGCATTTT
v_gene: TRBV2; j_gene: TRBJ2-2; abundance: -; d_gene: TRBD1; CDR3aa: CASKGQGATGELFF; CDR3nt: TGTGCCAGCAAGGGACAGGGGGCGACCGGGGAGCTGTTTTTT
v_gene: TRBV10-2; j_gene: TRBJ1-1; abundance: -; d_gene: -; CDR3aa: CASSPGAITEAFF; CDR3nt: TGCGCCAGCAGCCCGGGGGCGATCACTGAAGCTTTCTTT
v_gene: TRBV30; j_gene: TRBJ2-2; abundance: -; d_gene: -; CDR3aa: CAWRDWRNTGELFF; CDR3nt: TGTGCCTGGAGGGACTGGAGAAACACCGGGGAGCTGTTTTTT
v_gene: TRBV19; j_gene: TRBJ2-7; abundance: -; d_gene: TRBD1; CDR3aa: CASSIQDRGSYEQYF; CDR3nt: TGTGCCAGTAGTATTCAAGACAGGGGTAGCTACGAGCAGTACTTC
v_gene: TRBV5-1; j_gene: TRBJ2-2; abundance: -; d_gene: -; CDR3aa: CASSLSQADTGELFF; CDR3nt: TGCGCCAGCAGCTTGTCGCAGGCCGATACCGGGGAGCTGTTTTTT
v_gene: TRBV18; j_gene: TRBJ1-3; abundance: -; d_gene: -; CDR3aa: CASSPLPGGNSGNTIYF; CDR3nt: TGTGCCAGCTCACCATTGCCCGGGGGGAACTCTGGAAACACCATATATTTT
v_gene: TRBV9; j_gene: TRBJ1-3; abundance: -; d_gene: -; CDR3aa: CASSPRPDRSGNTIYF; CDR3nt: TGTGCCAGCAGCCCCCGCCCCGACCGCTCTGGAAACACCATATATTTT
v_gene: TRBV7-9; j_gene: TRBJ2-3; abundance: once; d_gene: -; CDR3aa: CASSSHPGEYF; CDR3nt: TGTGCCAGCAGCTCTCATCCGGGGGAGTATTTT
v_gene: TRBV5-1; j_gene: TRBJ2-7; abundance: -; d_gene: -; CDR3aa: CASSLVAQASYEQYF; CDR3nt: TGCGCCAGCAGCTTGGTGGCACAGGCCTCCTACGAGCAGTACTTC
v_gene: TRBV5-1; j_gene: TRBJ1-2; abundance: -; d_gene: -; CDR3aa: CASSLNRDYGYTF; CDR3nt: TGCGCCAGCAGCTTAAACAGGGATTATGGCTACACCTTC
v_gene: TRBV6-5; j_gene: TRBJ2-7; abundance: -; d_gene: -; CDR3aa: CASSYSRGGTYEQYF; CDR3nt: TGTGCCAGCAGTTACTCGAGGGGAGGAACCTACGAGCAGTACTTC
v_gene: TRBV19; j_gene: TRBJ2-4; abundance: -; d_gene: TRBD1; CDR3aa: CASGQGWGYIQYF; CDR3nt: TGTGCCAGTGGACAGGGGTGGGGATACATTCAGTACTTC
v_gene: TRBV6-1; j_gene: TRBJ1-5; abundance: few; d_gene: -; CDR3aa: CASSPGQDQPQHF; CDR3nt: TGTGCCAGCAGTCCGGGCCAGGATCAGCCCCAGCATTTT
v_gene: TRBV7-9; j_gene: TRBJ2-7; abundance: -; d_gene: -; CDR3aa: CASSLVTGDEQYF; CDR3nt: TGTGCCAGCAGCTTAGTAACGGGCGACGAGCAGTACTTC
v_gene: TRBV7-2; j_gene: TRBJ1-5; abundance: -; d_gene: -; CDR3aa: CASSLVGGGLNQPQHF; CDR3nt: TGTGCCAGCAGCTTAGTTGGGGGAGGGCTAAATCAGCCCCAGCATTTT
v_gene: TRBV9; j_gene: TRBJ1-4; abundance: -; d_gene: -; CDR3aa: CASSVGGNEKLFF; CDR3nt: TGTGCCAGCAGCGTGGGCGGGAATGAAAAACTGTTTTTT
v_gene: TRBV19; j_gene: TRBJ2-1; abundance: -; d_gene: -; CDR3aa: CASSAIPTVEQFF; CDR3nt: TGTGCCAGTAGTGCCATTCCGACGGTTGAGCAGTTCTTC
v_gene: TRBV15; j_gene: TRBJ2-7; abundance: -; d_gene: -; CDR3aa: CATSREPVGVGGYEQYF; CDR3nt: TGTGCCACCAGCAGAGAACCCGTGGGGGTCGGCGGCTACGAGCAGTACTTC
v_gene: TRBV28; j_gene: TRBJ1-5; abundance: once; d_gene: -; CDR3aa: CASSPQGSKGGQPQHF; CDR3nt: TGTGCCAGCAGTCCCCAGGGTAGTAAGGGGGGACAGCCCCAGCATTTT
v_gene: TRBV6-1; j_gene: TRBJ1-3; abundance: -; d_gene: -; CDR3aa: CASSEAGASGNTIYF; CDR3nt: TGTGCCAGCAGTGAAGCAGGGGCTTCTGGAAACACCATATATTTT
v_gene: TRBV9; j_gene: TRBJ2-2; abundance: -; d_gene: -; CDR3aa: CASNRDTGELFF; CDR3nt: TGTGCCAGCAACCGGGACACCGGGGAGCTGTTTTTT
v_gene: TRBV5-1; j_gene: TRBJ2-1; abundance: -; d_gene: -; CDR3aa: CASSLEVGDWDEQFF; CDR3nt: TGCGCCAGCAGCTTGGAGGTAGGAGATTGGGATGAGCAGTTCTTC
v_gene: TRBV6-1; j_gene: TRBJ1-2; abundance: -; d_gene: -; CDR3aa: CASTATVGNYGYTF; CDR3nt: TGTGCCAGCACTGCAACGGTGGGGAACTATGGCTACACCTTC
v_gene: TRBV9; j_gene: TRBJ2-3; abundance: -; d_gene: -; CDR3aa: CASSLTGYTDTQYF; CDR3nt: TGTGCCAGCAGCCTCACAGGGTACACAGATACGCAGTATTTT
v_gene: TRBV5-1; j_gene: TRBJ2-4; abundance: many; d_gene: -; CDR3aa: CASSLLQGTKNIQYF; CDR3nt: TGCGCCAGCAGCTTATTACAGGGGACTAAAAACATTCAGTACTTC
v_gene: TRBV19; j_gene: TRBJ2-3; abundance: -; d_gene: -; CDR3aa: CASSLRPTSDWDTQYF; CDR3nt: TGTGCCAGTAGTCTCCGACCGACAAGTGATTGGGATACGCAGTATTTT
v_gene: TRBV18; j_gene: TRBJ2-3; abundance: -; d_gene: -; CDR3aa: CASSPVRTELITDTQYF; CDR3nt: TGTGCCAGCTCACCAGTACGGACAGAACTTATCACAGATACGCAGTATTTT
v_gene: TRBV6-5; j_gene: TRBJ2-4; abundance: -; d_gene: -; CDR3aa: CASSYSRDVSQYF; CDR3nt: TGTGCCAGCAGTTACTCGCGGGACGTCAGTCAGTACTTC
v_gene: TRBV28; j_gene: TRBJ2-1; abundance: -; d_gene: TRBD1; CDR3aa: CASSFLRGQAREQFF; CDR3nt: TGTGCCAGCAGTTTTTTACGTGGACAGGCCCGGGAGCAGTTCTTC
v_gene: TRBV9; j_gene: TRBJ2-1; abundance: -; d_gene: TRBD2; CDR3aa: CASSVGTSGRRTYNEQFF; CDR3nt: TGTGCCAGCAGCGTAGGAACTAGCGGGAGGAGGACCTACAATGAGCAGTTCTTC
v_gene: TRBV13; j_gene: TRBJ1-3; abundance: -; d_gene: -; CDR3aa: CASSLGRQGGNTIYF; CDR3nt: TGTGCCAGCAGCTTAGGCCGGCAGGGGGGAAACACCATATATTTT
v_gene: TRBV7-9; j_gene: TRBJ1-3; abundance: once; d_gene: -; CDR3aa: CASSPQAGPGNTIYF; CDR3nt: TGTGCCAGCAGCCCACAGGCAGGGCCTGGAAACACCATATATTTT